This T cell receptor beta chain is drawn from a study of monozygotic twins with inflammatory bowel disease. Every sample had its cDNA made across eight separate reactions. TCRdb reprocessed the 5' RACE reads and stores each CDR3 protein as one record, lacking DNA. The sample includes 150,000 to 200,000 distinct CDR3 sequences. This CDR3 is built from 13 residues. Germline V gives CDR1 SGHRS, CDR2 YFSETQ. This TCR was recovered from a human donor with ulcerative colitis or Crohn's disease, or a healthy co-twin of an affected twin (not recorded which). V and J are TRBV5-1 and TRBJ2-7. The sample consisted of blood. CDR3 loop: CASSWGVGYEQYF.